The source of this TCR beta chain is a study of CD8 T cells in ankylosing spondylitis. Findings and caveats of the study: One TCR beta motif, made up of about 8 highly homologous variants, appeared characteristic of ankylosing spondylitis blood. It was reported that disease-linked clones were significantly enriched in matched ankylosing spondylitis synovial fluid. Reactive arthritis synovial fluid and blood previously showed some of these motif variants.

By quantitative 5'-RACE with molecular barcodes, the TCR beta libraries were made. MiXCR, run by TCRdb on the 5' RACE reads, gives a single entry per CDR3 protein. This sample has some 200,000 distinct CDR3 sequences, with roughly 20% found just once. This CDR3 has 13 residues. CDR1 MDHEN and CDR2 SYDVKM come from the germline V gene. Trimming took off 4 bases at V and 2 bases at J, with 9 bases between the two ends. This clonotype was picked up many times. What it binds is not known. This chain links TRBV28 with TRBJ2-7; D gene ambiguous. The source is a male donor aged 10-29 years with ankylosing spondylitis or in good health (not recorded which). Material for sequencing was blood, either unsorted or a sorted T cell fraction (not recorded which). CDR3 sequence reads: CASSSDIPYEQYF. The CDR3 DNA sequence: TGTGCCAGCAGTTCCGACATTCCCTACGAGCAGTACTTC.